This TCR beta chain came from a study of CD8+CD57+ T cells in acquired aplastic anemia (dated by TCRdb to 2016 to 2018). Concerning the study at large: DNA extracted from sorted CD4+ and CD8+ cells had a mean of approximately 3.5 ug, with a range of roughly 0.18 to 27.4 ug. CD8+CD57+ expansion was defined as frequency above the mean frequency observed in healthy subjects. The research as a whole found: Between patients and healthy controls, no significant difference in CD8+ Simpson's diversity was found (P=0.060). Some 31 CD8+ CDR3 sequences were shared between patients and controls but appeared highly expressed in patients and within their immunodominant clones.

This clonotype appeared many times. This receptor's antigen is unknown. No base qualities exist here, and no much larger clone lies one base off it. The CDR3 runs 14 amino acids, cysteine and phenylalanine included. The DNA shown is the 42-base CDR3, in frame from base 1. Trimming costs V 0 bases and J 4 bases, and their ends lie 12 bases apart. CDR1 and CDR2, per the germline V gene (reference sequence), are DFQATT and SNEGSKA. Genomic DNA was used as template for profiling of TCR beta VDJ combinations and CDR3 sequences. An Illumina HiSeq 2000 was the platform used for TCR repertoire sequencing. As for the authors' bioinformatics: Repertoire assessment relied on Simpson's diversity index, CDR3 size and DJ length profiles, and TRBV/TRBJ rearrangement plots. The most abundant DNA sequence in the deep sequencing data was defined as the immunodominant clone. CDR3 amino acid sequences were screened for sharing across subjects and were compared with published repertoires and the VDJdb database. TCRdb trimmed public reads at Q25 via fastp, called clones via MiXCR and kept in-frame beta chains. Each CDR3 protein appears once, grouped with its most common genes and DNA. What appears here as the V and J calls and clone size reflects TCRdb's work, not the paper's. Across this sample there are around 290,000 distinct CDR3 sequences, with roughly 53% seen only once. 1% to 1.5% of the sample comes from the top ten.

The patients picked for sequencing were ones in whom flow cytometry had shown an expansion of CD8+CD57+ cells. All patients had severe acquired aplastic anemia diagnosed by International Study of Aplastic Anemia and Agranulocytosis and Camitta criteria. Patients had received no therapy at the time of blood sampling. TCR repertoires of sorted CD4+ and CD8+ blood T cells from severe aplastic anemia patients and healthy subjects were deep-sequenced in the study. In the USA, patient enrollment took place under clinicaltrials.gov protocols 00001620, 01623167, 00001397, 00071045, 00081523 and 00961064. Ficoll-Paque density gradient centrifugation was used to isolate peripheral blood mononuclear cells. Before DNA extraction, CD4+ and CD8+ T cells were sorted by FACS or by magnetic beads.

This chain joins TRBV20-1 to TRBJ2-5; D gene: possibly TRBD1, on 5 matching bases. The sequencing input was sorted CD4+, CD8+, or CD8+CD57+ T cells (not recorded which) from PBMCs. This receptor was identified in a human donor with aplastic anemia. The sequenced DNA: TGCAGTGCTAGAGATCCAGGGTTGAGAGAGACCCAGTACTTC. The encoded protein is CSARDPGLRETQYF.